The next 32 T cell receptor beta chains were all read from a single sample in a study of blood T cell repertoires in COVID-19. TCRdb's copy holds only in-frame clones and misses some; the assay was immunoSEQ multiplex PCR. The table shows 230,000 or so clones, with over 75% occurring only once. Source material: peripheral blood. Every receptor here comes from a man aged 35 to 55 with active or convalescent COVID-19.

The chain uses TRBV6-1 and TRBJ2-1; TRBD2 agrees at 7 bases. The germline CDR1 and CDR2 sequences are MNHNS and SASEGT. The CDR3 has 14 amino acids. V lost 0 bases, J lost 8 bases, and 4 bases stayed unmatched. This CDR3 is CASSEAWAGDEQFF. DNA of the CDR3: TGTGCCAGCAGTGAAGCCTGGGCGGGAGATGAGCAGTTCTTC.

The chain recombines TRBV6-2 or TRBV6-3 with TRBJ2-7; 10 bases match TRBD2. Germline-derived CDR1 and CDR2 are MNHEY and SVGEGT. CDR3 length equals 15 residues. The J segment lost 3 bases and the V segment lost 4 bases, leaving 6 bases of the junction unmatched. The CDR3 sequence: CASSWTKRGGYEQYF. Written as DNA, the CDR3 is TGTGCCAGCAGTTGGACTAAGCGGGGGGGCTACGAGCAGTACTTC.

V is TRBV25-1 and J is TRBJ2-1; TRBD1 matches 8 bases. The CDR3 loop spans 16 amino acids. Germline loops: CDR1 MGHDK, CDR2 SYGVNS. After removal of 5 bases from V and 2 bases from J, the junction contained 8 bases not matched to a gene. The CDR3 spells CASSFLGQGTYNEQFF. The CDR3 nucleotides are TGTGCCAGCAGTTTTCTCGGACAGGGAACCTACAATGAGCAGTTCTTC. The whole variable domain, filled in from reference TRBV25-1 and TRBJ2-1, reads EADIYQTPRYLVIGTGKKITLECSQTMGHDKMYWYQQDPGMELHLIHYSYGVNSTEKGDLSSESTVSRIRTEHFPLTLESARPSHTSQYLCASSFLGQGTYNEQFFGPGTRLTVL.

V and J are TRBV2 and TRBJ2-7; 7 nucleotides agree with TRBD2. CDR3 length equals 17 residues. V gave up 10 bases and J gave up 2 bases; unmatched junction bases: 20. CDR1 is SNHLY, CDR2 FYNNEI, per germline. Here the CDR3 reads CATLATGREYGTYEQYF. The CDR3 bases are TGTGCCACCTTGGCCACGGGGCGGGAGTACGGTACCTACGAGCAGTACTTC.

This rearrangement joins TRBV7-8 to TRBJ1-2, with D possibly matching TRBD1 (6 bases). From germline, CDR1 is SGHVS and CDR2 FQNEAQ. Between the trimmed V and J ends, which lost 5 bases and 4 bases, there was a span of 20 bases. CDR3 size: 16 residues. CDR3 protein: CASSPQLGTYGYGYTF. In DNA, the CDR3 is TGTGCCAGCAGCCCCCAACTGGGGACATATGGCTATGGCTACACCTTC.

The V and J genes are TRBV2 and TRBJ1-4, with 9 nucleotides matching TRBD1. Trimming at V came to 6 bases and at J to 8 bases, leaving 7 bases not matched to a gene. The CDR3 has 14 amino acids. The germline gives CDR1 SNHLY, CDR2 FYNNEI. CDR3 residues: CASRTGTGWEKLFF. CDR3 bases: TGTGCCAGCAGAACCGGGACAGGGTGGGAAAAACTGTTTTTT.

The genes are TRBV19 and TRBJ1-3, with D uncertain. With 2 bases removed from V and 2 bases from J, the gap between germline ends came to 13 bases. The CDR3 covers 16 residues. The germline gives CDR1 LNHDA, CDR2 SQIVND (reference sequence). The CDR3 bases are TGTGCCAGTAGTATAACACTACTGAGTCCTGGAAACACCATATATTTT. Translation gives CASSITLLSPGNTIYF. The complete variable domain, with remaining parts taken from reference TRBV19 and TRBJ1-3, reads DGGITQSPKYLFRKEGQNVTLSCEQNLNHDAMYWYRQDPGQGLRLIYYSQIVNDFQKGDIAEGYSVSREKKESFPLTVTSAQKNPTAFYLCASSITLLSPGNTIYFGEGSWLTVV.

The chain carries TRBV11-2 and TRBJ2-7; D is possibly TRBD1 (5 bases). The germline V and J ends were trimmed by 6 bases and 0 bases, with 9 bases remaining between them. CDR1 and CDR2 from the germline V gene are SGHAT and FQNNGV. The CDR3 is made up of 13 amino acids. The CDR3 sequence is CASSTGSSYEQYF. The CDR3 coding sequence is TGTGCCAGCAGTACAGGCAGCTCCTACGAGCAGTACTTC.

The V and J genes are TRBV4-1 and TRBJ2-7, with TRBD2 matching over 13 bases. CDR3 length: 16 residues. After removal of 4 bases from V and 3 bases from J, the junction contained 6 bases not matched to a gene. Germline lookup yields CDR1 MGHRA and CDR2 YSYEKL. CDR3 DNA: TGCGCCAGCAGCCCTCAACTAGCGGGGGGGCACTACGAGCAGTACTTC. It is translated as CASSPQLAGGHYEQYF.

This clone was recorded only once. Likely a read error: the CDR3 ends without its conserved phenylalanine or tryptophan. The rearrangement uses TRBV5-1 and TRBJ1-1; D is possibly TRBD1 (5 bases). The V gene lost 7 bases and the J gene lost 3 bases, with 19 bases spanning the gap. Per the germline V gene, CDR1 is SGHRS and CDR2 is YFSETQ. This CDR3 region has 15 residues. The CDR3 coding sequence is TGCGCCAGCGGGGCAGACCCCGGGCATGACACTGAAGCTTTCCTT. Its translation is CASGADPGHDTEAFL.

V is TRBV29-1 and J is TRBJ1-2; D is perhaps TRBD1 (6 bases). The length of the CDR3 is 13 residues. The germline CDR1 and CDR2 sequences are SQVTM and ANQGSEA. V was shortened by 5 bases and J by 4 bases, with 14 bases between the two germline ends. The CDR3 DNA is TGCAGCGTTACAGGGAGACTTGGCTATGGCTACACCTTC. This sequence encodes CSVTGRLGYGYTF.

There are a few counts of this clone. The CDR3 sequence is CASSRDRGSDTQYF. DNA of the CDR3: TGCGCCAGCAGCAGAGACAGGGGTTCAGATACGCAGTATTTT. V gene TRBV23-1 combines with J gene TRBJ2-3, with 8 bases lining up with TRBD1. TRBV23-1 is given ORF status, its function remaining uncertain. The CDR3 loop spans 14 amino acids. The junction had 6 bases not matched to a gene; V was cut back by 6 bases and J by 4 bases.

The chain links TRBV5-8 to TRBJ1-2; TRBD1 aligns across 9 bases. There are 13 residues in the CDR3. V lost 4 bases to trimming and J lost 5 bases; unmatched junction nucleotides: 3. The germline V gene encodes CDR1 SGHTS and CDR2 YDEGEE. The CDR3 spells CASSPDRGYGYTF. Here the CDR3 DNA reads TGTGCCAGCAGCCCTGACAGGGGGTATGGCTACACCTTC.

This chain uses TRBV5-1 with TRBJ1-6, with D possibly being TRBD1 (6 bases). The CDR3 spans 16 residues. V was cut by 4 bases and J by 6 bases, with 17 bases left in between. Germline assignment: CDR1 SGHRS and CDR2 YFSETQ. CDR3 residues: CASSTDRSASNSPLHF. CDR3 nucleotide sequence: TGCGCCAGCAGCACGGACAGAAGCGCGAGTAATTCACCCCTCCACTTT.

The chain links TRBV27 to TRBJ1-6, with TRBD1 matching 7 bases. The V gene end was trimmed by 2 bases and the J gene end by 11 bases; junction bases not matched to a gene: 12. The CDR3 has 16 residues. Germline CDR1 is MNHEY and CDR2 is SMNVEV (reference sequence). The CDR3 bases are TGTGCCAGCAGTTTAATTAAACCGGACAGGCTGGCACCCCTCCACTTT. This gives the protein CASSLIKPDRLAPLHF.

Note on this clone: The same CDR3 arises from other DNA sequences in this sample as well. CDR3 in amino acids: CASSQGGWTEAFF. The CDR3 nucleotides are TGTGCCAGTAGTCAAGGGGGCTGGACTGAAGCTTTCTTT. This chain links TRBV19 with TRBJ1-1, with 7 bases matching TRBD1. The V gene's germline CDR1 is LNHDA and CDR2 SQIVND (reference sequence). There are 13 residues in the CDR3. V lost 5 bases to trimming and J lost 5 bases; unmatched junction nucleotides: 5. Full variable domain (outside the CDR3, taken from reference TRBV19 and TRBJ1-1): DGGITQSPKYLFRKEGQNVTLSCEQNLNHDAMYWYRQDPGQGLRLIYYSQIVNDFQKGDIAEGYSVSREKKESFPLTVTSAQKNPTAFYLCASSQGGWTEAFFGQGTRLTVV.

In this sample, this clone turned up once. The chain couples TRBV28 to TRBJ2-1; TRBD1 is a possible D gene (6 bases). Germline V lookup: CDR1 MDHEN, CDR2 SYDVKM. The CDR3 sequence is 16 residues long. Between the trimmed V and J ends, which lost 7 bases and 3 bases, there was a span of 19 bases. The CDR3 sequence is CASKVLGPRGYNEQFF. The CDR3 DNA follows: TGTGCCAGCAAGGTTCTTGGTCCCAGGGGCTACAATGAGCAGTTCTTC.

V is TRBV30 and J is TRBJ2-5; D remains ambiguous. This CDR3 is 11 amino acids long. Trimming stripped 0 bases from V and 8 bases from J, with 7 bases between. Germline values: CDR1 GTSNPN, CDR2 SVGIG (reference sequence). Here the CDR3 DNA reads TGTGCCTGGAGTGTACAGAGAACCCAGTACTTC. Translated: CAWSVQRTQYF. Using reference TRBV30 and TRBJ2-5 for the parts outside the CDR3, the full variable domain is SQTIHQWPATLVQPVGSPLSLECTVEGTSNPNLYWYRQAAGRGLQLLFYSVGIGQISSEVPQNLSASRPQDRQFILSSKKLLLSDSGFYLCAWSVQRTQYFGPGTRLLVL.

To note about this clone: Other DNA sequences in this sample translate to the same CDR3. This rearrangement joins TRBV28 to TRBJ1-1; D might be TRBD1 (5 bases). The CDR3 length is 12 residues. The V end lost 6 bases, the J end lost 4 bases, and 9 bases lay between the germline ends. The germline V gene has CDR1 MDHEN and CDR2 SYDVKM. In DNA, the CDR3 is TGTGCCAGCAGGGGGCAGGGCACTGAAGCTTTCTTT. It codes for CASRGQGTEAFF.

The CDR3 is CASSTPSGGLGEKLFF. The CDR3 nucleotides read TGTGCCAGCAGCACTCCTTCAGGGGGCCTTGGTGAAAAACTGTTTTTT. The chain is built from TRBV11-2 and TRBJ1-4; 8 bases align to TRBD1. V gave up 5 bases and J gave up 7 bases; unmatched junction bases: 12. CDR3 size: 16 residues. The germline CDR1 and CDR2 sequences are SGHAT and FQNNGV.

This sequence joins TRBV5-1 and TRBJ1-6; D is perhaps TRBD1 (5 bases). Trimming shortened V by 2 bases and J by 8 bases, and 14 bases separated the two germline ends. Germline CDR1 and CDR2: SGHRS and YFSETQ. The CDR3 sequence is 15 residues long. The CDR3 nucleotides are TGCGCCAGCAGCTTTTCATCCGGGGGGGATTCACCCCTCCACTTT. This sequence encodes CASSFSSGGDSPLHF.

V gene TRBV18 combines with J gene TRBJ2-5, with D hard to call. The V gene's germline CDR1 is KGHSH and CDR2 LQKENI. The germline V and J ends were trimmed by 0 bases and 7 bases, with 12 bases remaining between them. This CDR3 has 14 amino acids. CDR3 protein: CASSPPMLFGTQYF. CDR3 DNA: TGTGCCAGCTCACCACCTATGCTTTTCGGGACCCAGTACTTC.

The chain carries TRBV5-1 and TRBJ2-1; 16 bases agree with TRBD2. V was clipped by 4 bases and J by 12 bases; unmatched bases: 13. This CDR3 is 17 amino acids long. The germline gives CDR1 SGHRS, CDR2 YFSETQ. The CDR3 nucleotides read TGCGCCAGCAGCCCTCCGGGACTAGCGGGGGGGGACAAATCGCAGTTCTTC. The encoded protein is CASSPPGLAGGDKSQFF.

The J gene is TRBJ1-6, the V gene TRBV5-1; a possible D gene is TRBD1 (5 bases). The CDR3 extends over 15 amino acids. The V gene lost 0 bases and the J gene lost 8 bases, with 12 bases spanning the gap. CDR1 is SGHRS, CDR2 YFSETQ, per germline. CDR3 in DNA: TGCGCCAGCAGCTTGGTTGGGGGGATCGATTCACCCCTCCACTTT. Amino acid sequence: CASSLVGGIDSPLHF.

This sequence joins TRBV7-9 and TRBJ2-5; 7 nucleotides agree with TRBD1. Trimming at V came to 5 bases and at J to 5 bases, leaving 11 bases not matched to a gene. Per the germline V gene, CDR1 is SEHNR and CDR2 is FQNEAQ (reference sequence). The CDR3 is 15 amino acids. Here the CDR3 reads CASSPDRAYRETQYF. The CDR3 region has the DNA TGTGCCAGCAGCCCTGACAGGGCCTACCGGGAGACCCAGTACTTC.

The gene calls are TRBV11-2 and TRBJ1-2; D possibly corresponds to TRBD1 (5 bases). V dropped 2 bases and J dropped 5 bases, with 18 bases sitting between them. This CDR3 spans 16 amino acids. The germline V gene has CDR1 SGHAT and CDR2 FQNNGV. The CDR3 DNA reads TGTGCCAGCAGCTTATACGGGGGTGGGGGAGGATATGGCTACACCTTC. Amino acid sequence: CASSLYGGGGGYGYTF.

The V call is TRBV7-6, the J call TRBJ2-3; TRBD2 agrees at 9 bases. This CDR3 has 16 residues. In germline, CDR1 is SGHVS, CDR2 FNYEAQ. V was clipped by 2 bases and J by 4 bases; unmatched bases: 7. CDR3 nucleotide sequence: TGTGCCAGCAGCTTATTGGCGGGGGGGCAGGCAGATACGCAGTATTTT. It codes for CASSLLAGGQADTQYF.

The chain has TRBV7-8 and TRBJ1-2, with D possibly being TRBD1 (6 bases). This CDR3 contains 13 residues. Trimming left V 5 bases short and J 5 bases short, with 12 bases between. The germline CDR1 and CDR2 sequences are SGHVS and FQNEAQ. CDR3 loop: CASSHDRSYGYTF. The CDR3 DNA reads TGTGCCAGCAGCCACGACAGGAGTTATGGCTACACCTTC.

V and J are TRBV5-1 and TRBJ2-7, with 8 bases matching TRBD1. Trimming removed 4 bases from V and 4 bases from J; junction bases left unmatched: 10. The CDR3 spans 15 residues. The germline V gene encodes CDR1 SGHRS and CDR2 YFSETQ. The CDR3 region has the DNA TGCGCCAGCAGCCCTCGACAGGGGACAACGTACGAGCAGTACTTC. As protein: CASSPRQGTTYEQYF. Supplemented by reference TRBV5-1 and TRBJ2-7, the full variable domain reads KAGVTQTPRYLIKTRGQQVTLSCSPISGHRSVSWYQQTPGQGLQFLFEYFSETQRNKGNFPGRFSGRQFSNSRSEMNVSTLELGDSALYLCASSPRQGTTYEQYFGPGTRLTVT.

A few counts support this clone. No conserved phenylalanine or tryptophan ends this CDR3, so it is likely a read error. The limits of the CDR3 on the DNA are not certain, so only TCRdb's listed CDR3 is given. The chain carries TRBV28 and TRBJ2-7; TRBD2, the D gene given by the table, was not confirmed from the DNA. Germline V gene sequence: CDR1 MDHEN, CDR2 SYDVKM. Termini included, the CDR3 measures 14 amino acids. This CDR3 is CASSPGMGLAGVYL.

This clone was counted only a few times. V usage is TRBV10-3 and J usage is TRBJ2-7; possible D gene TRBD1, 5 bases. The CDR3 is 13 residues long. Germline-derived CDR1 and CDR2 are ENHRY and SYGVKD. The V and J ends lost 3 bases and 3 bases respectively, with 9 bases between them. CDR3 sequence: CAISEDRYYEQYF. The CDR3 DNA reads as TGTGCCATCAGTGAAGACAGATACTACGAGCAGTACTTC.

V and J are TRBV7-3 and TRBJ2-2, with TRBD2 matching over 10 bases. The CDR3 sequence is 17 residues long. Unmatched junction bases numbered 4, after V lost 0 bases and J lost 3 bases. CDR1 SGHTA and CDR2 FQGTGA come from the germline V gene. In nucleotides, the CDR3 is TGTGCCAGCAGCTTAACAGCGGGAGGGCCGTACACCGGGGAGCTGTTTTTT. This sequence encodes CASSLTAGGPYTGELFF.